What follows are 23 T cell receptor beta chains derived from one specimen sequenced in a study of T cell clones after liver transplantation. Produced via immunoSEQ multiplex PCR; TCRdb's table is partial and in-frame only. The data hold some 80,000 clones, with around four fifths observed a single time. This sample comprised CD4+ T cells from blood, obtained 48 to 50 months after liver transplant. The source of these receptors is a human patient who received a liver transplant. These T cells may partly come from the graft donor.

J is TRBJ1-2 and V is TRBV7-2; D is perhaps TRBD1 (5 bases). Trimming removed 5 bases at V and 5 bases at J, with 9 bases between. Per the germline V gene, CDR1 is SGHTA and CDR2 is FQGNSA. CDR3 size: 12 residues. The CDR3 sequence: CASSPPGYGYTF. Written as DNA, the CDR3 is TGTGCCAGCAGCCCGCCAGGGTATGGCTACACCTTC.

The chain links TRBV15 to TRBJ1-2; no firm D call. The CDR3 totals 12 residues. CDR1 LNHNV and CDR2 YYDKDF come from the germline V gene (reference sequence). Deletions cut 2 bases from V and 6 bases from J, with 7 bases between. DNA of the CDR3: TGTGCCACCAGCAGACATACAGATGGCTACACCTTC. Amino acid sequence: CATSRHTDGYTF.

CDR3 in amino acids: CASSEAEDRDYEQYF. For the CDR3, the DNA is TGTGCCAGCAGTGAAGCTGAAGACAGGGACTACGAGCAGTACTTC. V and J are TRBV6-1 and TRBJ2-7; TRBD1 matches 7 bases. V dropped 0 bases and J dropped 3; count of bases not matched to a gene: 5. From germline, CDR1 is MNHNS and CDR2 SASEGT. This CDR3 contains 15 residues.

The V and J genes are TRBV28 and TRBJ2-3; D not certain. Germline V gene lookup returns CDR1 MDHEN and CDR2 SYDVKM. V gave up 7 bases and J gave up 6 bases, with 8 bases separating them. The CDR3 sequence is 11 residues long. The chain's CDR3 is CASTGWDTQYF. DNA for the CDR3: TGTGCCAGCACTGGGTGGGATACGCAGTATTTT. Full variable domain (rest looked up from reference TRBV28 and TRBJ2-3): DVKVTQSSRYLVKRTGEKVFLECVQDMDHENMFWYRQDPGLGLRLIYFSYDVKMKEKGDIPEGYSVSREKKERFSLILESASTNQTSMYLCASTGWDTQYFGPGTRLTVL.

The rearrangement joins TRBV2 to TRBJ1-1; no reliable D call. From germline, CDR1 is SNHLY and CDR2 FYNNEI. The ends were cut back, 5 bases at V and 4 bases at J, with 8 bases in the middle. CDR3 length: 12 amino acids. In DNA, the CDR3 is TGTGCCAGCAGTCTCGCGGGCACTGAAGCTTTCTTT. The encoded protein is CASSLAGTEAFF.

The DNA of the CDR3 is TGCAGTGCTCCCAATTCGGATACGCAGTATTTT. It specifies CSAPNSDTQYF. The chain links TRBV20-1 to TRBJ2-3; D is uncertain. Trimming shortened V by 5 bases and J by 6 bases, and 9 bases separated the two germline ends. The CDR3 covers 11 residues. From germline, CDR1 is DFQATT and CDR2 SNEGSKA (reference sequence).

The sample holds one count of this clone. The chain is built from TRBV6-1 and TRBJ2-5, with 7 nucleotides matching TRBD1. The CDR3 is 15 residues long. The V gene end was trimmed by 6 bases and the J gene end by 5 bases; junction bases not matched to a gene: 12. CDR1 and CDR2 from the germline V gene are MNHNS and SASEGT. The CDR3 bases are TGTGCCAGCAGACCGGACAGGCTGGCGGGTGAGACCCAGTACTTC. This translates into CASRPDRLAGETQYF.

The chain has TRBV19 and TRBJ2-3; TRBD2 aligns across 10 bases. The germline CDR1 and CDR2 sequences are LNHDA and SQIVND (reference sequence). CDR3 length: 14 amino acids. Trimming took 11 bases from V and 6 from J; bases not matched to a gene: 11. Here the CDR3 reads CAGRASGGSDTQYF. The CDR3 DNA reads as TGTGCCGGGAGAGCTAGCGGGGGATCTGATACGCAGTATTTT.

The rearrangement joins TRBV29-1 to TRBJ2-4, with D possibly TRBD2 on 5 matching bases. The CDR3 contains 14 residues. Trimming left V 0 bases short and J 1 base short, with 7 bases between. Germline V gene sequence: CDR1 SQVTM, CDR2 ANQGSEA. CDR3 sequence reads: CSVEEWEAKNIQYF. The CDR3 DNA follows: TGCAGCGTTGAAGAATGGGAGGCCAAAAACATTCAGTACTTC.

The V and J genes are TRBV7-6 and TRBJ2-3, with unresolved D. The CDR3 length is 15 residues. The V gene lost 0 bases and the J gene lost 4 bases, with 11 bases spanning the gap. Germline CDR1 reads SGHVS; CDR2 reads FNYEAQ. The CDR3 bases are TGTGCCAGCAGCTTAGCGCTTATGGGTTCAGATACGCAGTATTTT. Translation gives CASSLALMGSDTQYF.

DNA for the CDR3: TGTGCCAGCAGCTTTCTCGGGACACCAACAGATACGCAGTATTTT. It is translated as CASSFLGTPTDTQYF. The rearrangement uses TRBV5-5 and TRBJ2-3, with a weak D call TRBD1 (6 bases). The germline V gene has CDR1 SGHKS and CDR2 YYEKEE (reference sequence). V lost 2 bases and J lost 3, with 13 bases in between. The CDR3 has 15 residues.

The chain combines TRBV9 with TRBJ2-3, with TRBD2 identical over 13 bases. CDR3 length: 17 residues. The V segment lost 0 bases and the J segment 4 bases; nucleotides outside the gene matches: 5. CDR1 is SGDLS, CDR2 YYNGEE, per germline. CDR3 in amino acids: CASSVGLAGGSPDTQYF. In nucleotides, the CDR3 is TGTGCCAGCAGCGTAGGACTAGCGGGGGGATCTCCAGATACGCAGTATTTT.

The genes are TRBV9 and TRBJ2-7, with TRBD2 identical over 14 bases. This CDR3 region has 16 residues. Germline CDR1 is SGDLS and CDR2 is YYNGEE. The V gene end was trimmed by 0 bases and the J gene end by 2 bases; junction bases not matched to a gene: 1. This CDR3 reads CASSVGLAGGPYEQYF. The CDR3 nucleotides are TGTGCCAGCAGCGTAGGACTAGCGGGAGGGCCCTACGAGCAGTACTTC.

This clone was seen only once. The V gene is TRBV6-5, the J gene TRBJ1-2; maybe TRBD1 (6 bases). CDR3 length equals 15 residues. The germline V gene encodes CDR1 MNHEY and CDR2 SVGAGI. Between the trimmed V and J ends, which lost 0 bases and 2 bases, there was a span of 10 bases. The CDR3, as DNA: TGTGCCAGCAGTTACTCGAGTACAGGGAACTATGGCTACACCTTC. It codes for CASSYSSTGNYGYTF.

The gene calls are TRBV2 and TRBJ1-5, with D possibly TRBD1 on 5 matching bases. The germline V gene encodes CDR1 SNHLY and CDR2 FYNNEI. The CDR3 spans 14 residues. V gave up 8 bases and J gave up 6 bases, with 17 bases separating them. CDR3 in DNA: TGTGCCAGCCGAGCGACAGTCCCGGGTCAGCCCCAGCATTTT. Encoded protein: CASRATVPGQPQHF.

The chain links TRBV28 to TRBJ1-2, with 7 bases identical to TRBD1. This CDR3 contains 13 residues. V gave up 5 bases and J gave up 8 bases; unmatched junction bases: 8. Germline V gives CDR1 MDHEN, CDR2 SYDVKM. The chain's CDR3 is CASSRDSGRGYTF. CDR3 coding DNA: TGTGCCAGCAGTCGGGACAGTGGGCGAGGCTACACCTTC.

The chain carries TRBV27 and TRBJ2-2; D is uncertain. Germline CDR1 reads MNHEY; CDR2 reads SMNVEV (reference sequence). Deletions cut 2 bases from V and 1 base from J, with 8 bases between. This CDR3 contains 15 residues. As DNA, the CDR3 is TGTGCCAGCAGTTTAAATCGGCTGAACACCGGGGAGCTGTTTTTT. It specifies CASSLNRLNTGELFF.

In this sample, this clone turned up a few times. The chain carries TRBV7-3 and TRBJ1-2, with D maybe TRBD1 (6 bases). Trimming removed 0 bases from V and 6 bases from J, with 8 bases in between. This CDR3 has 13 amino acids. Germline CDR1 SGHTA, CDR2 FQGTGA. In nucleotides, the CDR3 is TGTGCCAGCAGCTTAACGCCAGGGGATGGCTACACCTTC. It is translated as CASSLTPGDGYTF.

This clone showed up just a few times. The chain has TRBV2 and TRBJ1-6, with D perhaps TRBD1 (6 bases). V was clipped by 6 bases and J by 7 bases, with 13 bases between them. Germline CDR1 reads SNHLY; CDR2 reads FYNNEI. The CDR3 is 14 residues long. DNA for the CDR3: TGTGCCAGCAGAGATACGGACAGAAATTCACCCCTCCACTTT. Translating it yields CASRDTDRNSPLHF.

This clone showed up just a few times. The rearrangement links TRBV7-6 to TRBJ2-5; 7 positions match TRBD1. The CDR3 contains 14 residues. V lost 5 bases and J lost 4; bases outside the gene matches: 7. Germline CDR1 and CDR2: SGHVS and FNYEAQ. CDR3 residues: CASSHTGDGETQYF. The DNA of the CDR3 is TGTGCCAGCAGCCATACAGGGGATGGAGAGACCCAGTACTTC.

This clone was seen a single time. This chain uses TRBV6-5 with TRBJ1-1; D is uncertain. This CDR3 has 13 residues. Germline V gives CDR1 MNHEY, CDR2 SVGAGI. The V end was cut by 8 bases, the J end by 0 bases, with 10 bases between. CDR3 in amino acids: CASRAGVNTEAFF. The CDR3, as DNA: TGTGCCAGCCGCGCCGGCGTGAACACTGAAGCTTTCTTT.

The sample holds a few counts of this clone. The chain carries TRBV2 and TRBJ1-3; D remains ambiguous. CDR3 length: 13 residues. Per the germline V gene, CDR1 is SNHLY and CDR2 is FYNNEI. V was shortened by 2 bases and J by 5 bases, with 7 bases between the two germline ends. CDR3 in amino acids: CASSEQARNTIYF. CDR3 nucleotides: TGTGCCAGCAGTGAACAGGCGAGAAACACCATATATTTT. The full variable domain, in which reference TRBV2 and TRBJ1-3 provide the parts outside the CDR3, is EPEVTQTPSHQVTQMGQEVILRCVPISNHLYFYWYRQILGQKVEFLVSFYNNEISEKSEIFDDQFSVERPDGSNFTLKIRSTKLEDSAMYFCASSEQARNTIYFGEGSWLTVV.

The chain has TRBV18 and TRBJ2-7; D unclear. Germline V gene sequence: CDR1 KGHSH, CDR2 LQKENI. The CDR3 contains 12 residues. Trimming took off 5 bases at V and 3 bases at J, with 8 bases between the two ends. The CDR3 here is CASSADGYEQYF. In nucleotides, the CDR3 is TGTGCCAGCTCAGCGGACGGCTACGAGCAGTACTTC.